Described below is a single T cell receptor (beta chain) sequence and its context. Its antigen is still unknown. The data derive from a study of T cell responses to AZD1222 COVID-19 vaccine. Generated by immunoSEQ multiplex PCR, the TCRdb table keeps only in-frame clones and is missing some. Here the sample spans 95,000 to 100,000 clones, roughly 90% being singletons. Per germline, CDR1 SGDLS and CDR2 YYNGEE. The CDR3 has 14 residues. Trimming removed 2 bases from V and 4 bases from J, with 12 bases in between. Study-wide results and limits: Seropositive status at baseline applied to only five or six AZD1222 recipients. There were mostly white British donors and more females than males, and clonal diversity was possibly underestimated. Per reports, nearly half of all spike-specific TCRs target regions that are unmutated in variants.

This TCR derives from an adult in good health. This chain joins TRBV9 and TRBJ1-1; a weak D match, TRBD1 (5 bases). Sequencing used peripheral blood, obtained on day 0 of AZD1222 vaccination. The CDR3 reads CASSVSPGSTEAFF. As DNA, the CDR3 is TGTGCCAGCAGCGTCTCCCCAGGGAGCACTGAAGCTTTCTTT.